This TCR beta chain was found in a study of resident and recirculating memory T cells in vitiligo. On this clone: Its antigen is unidentified.

Study results and limitations: No single dominant TCR clone appeared; lesion clonality varied.

This CDR3 spans 12 amino acids. Germline assignment: CDR1 SQVTM and CDR2 ANQGSEA. V was cut by 4 bases and J by 4 bases, with 8 bases left in between. The repertoire was sequenced with immunoSEQ multiplex PCR; TCRdb's copy has only in-frame clones and lacks some. The data hold around 40,000 clones, with 92% observed a single time. The sample comprised blood. The source of this sequence is a male donor with vitiligo. The chain links TRBV29-1 to TRBJ1-5; the D is unclear. In DNA form, the CDR3 reads TGCAGCGTTGTGGTCGGGAATCAGCCCCAGCATTTT. This gives the protein CSVVVGNQPQHF.